A single sample is the source of the 22 T cell receptor beta chains below, sequenced in a study of cytomegalovirus exposure and HLA in healthy donors. PCR primers comprised 60 Vbeta and 13 Jbeta primers. Libraries were prepared by immunoSEQ multiplex PCR; TCRdb keeps only in-frame clonotypes and omits some of them. This sample has around 130,000 clones, with 81% found just once. The sequencing sample was made of PBMCs. These receptors were obtained from a man aged 18-30 years in good health and CMV-seronegative.

V usage is TRBV30 and J usage is TRBJ1-2, with unresolved D. V gave up 4 bases and J gave up 5 bases, with 20 bases separating them. The CDR3 is 15 amino acids. Germline CDR1 and CDR2: GTSNPN and SVGIG (reference sequence). CDR3 in amino acids: CAWTSLSPARYGYTF. In nucleotides, the CDR3 is TGTGCCTGGACCAGTCTCTCGCCCGCCCGTTATGGCTACACCTTC.

In nucleotides, the CDR3 is TGTGCCATCAGTGAGACAGGGAACTATGGCTACACCTTC. It translates to CAISETGNYGYTF. The gene calls are TRBV10-3 and TRBJ1-2, with a tentative D call TRBD1 (6 bases). Germline loops: CDR1 ENHRY, CDR2 SYGVKD. This CDR3 is 13 amino acids long. V shed 2 bases and J shed 2 bases, with 6 bases lying between them.

The V call is TRBV10-2, the J call TRBJ2-7, with D hard to call. Between the trimmed V and J ends, which lost 3 bases and 4 bases, there was a span of 7 bases. Germline CDR1 is WSHSY and CDR2 is SAAADI. This CDR3 spans 12 amino acids. DNA for the CDR3: TGCGCCAGCAGTGAACAGTTATACGAGCAGTACTTC. Translated: CASSEQLYEQYF.

The chain carries TRBV7-2 and TRBJ2-6, with D unresolved. In germline, CDR1 is SGHTA, CDR2 FQGNSA. The V gene lost 5 bases and the J gene lost 0 bases, with 8 bases spanning the gap. The CDR3 consists of 15 residues. Here the CDR3 DNA reads TGTGCCAGCAGCCTCACAGCCTCTGGGGCCAACGTCCTGACTTTC. Translation: CASSLTASGANVLTF. Full variable domain (rest looked up from reference TRBV7-2 and TRBJ2-6): GAGVSQSPSNKVTEKGKDVELRCDPISGHTALYWYRQSLGQGLEFLIYFQGNSAPDKSGLPSDRFSAERTGGSVSTLTIQRTQQEDSAVYLCASSLTASGANVLTFGAGSRLTVL.

The J gene is TRBJ1-2, the V gene TRBV7-8; 8 bases agree with TRBD1. Germline CDR1 reads SGHVS; CDR2 reads FQNEAQ. This CDR3 spans 17 amino acids. Losses at the gene ends were 1 base for V and 5 bases for J; bases not matched to a gene: 12. The CDR3 loop reads CASSLVIGAGQAYGYTF. CDR3 DNA: TGTGCCAGCAGCTTAGTGATCGGGGCGGGACAGGCATATGGCTACACCTTC.

The V gene is TRBV6-5, the J gene TRBJ1-5; D is unresolved. The CDR3 has 15 residues. Germline assignment: CDR1 MNHEY and CDR2 SVGAGI. V was clipped by 0 bases and J by 5 bases, with 11 bases between them. The CDR3 nucleotides are TGTGCCAGCAGTTACTCGGGTGCGGCCGATCAGCCCCAGCATTTT. Translating it yields CASSYSGAADQPQHF.

This chain joins TRBV5-1 and TRBJ2-4; D is possibly TRBD1 (6 bases). The germline gives CDR1 SGHRS, CDR2 YFSETQ. The CDR3 is 17 residues long. V gave up 6 bases and J gave up 1 base, with 20 bases separating them. CDR3 loop: CASTRDTGSRAKNIQYF. The DNA of the CDR3 is TGCGCCAGCACGAGGGACACAGGGTCCCGGGCCAAAAACATTCAGTACTTC.

This rearrangement joins TRBV27 to TRBJ1-4; D might be TRBD1 (5 bases). CDR3 length: 14 amino acids. Deletions cut 5 bases from V and 4 bases from J, with 11 bases between. CDR1 and CDR2 from the germline V gene are MNHEY and SMNVEV (reference sequence). The DNA for the CDR3 is TGTGCCAGCAGTCCGTTGGACAATAATGAAAAACTGTTTTTT. It translates to CASSPLDNNEKLFF.

The rearrangement uses TRBV11-2 and TRBJ2-7; D is possibly TRBD1 (5 bases). From germline, CDR1 is SGHAT and CDR2 FQNNGV. The CDR3 is 13 amino acids. Trimming pared 6 bases from V and 7 bases from J, leaving 16 bases between. The CDR3 nucleotides are TGTGCCAGCAGGAAGGACACTGGTCGGGAGCAGTACTTC. Translated: CASRKDTGREQYF.

This clone has a handful of counts. The V gene is TRBV4-3, the J gene TRBJ2-2, with D perhaps TRBD2 (5 bases). The CDR3 is 17 residues long. Germline loops: CDR1 LGHNA, CDR2 YSLEER. Trimming removed 1 base from V and 0 bases from J, with 12 bases in between. CDR3 DNA sequence: TGCGCCAGCAGCCAAGCTTACCGGGGTTCGAACACCGGGGAGCTGTTTTTT. Encoded protein: CASSQAYRGSNTGELFF.

The rearrangement uses TRBV4-3 and TRBJ2-7; no definite D call. This CDR3 is 15 amino acids long. Germline-derived CDR1 and CDR2 are LGHNA and YSLEER. The germline V and J ends were trimmed by 0 bases and 3 bases, with 12 bases remaining between them. CDR3 loop: CASSQDSFPVYEQYF. CDR3 in DNA: TGCGCCAGCAGCCAAGATTCGTTCCCCGTCTACGAGCAGTACTTC.

This clone was counted between two and nine times. This chain joins TRBV7-9 and TRBJ2-7; 7 nucleotides agree with TRBD2. Germline V lookup: CDR1 SEHNR, CDR2 FQNEAQ (reference sequence). J gave up 2 bases and V 4 bases, and 2 bases lay outside the gene matches. The CDR3 totals 13 residues. The CDR3 loop is CASSSGTTYEQYF. The CDR3 DNA reads TGTGCCAGCAGCTCCGGGACTACCTACGAGCAGTACTTC.

V is TRBV30 and J is TRBJ2-3, with 8 bases matching TRBD1. The CDR3 runs to 14 residues. J lost 7 bases, V lost 4 bases, and 10 bases had no gene match. The V gene's germline CDR1 is GTSNPN and CDR2 SVGIG (reference sequence). The CDR3 here is CAWTGQGAEYTQYF. The CDR3 nucleotides are TGTGCCTGGACTGGTCAGGGGGCAGAATATACGCAGTATTTT.

This sequence joins TRBV13 and TRBJ1-2; weak D call: TRBD1 (5 bases). Germline values: CDR1 PRHDT, CDR2 FYEKMQ (reference sequence). Deletions cut 2 bases from V and 5 bases from J, with 12 bases between. The CDR3 runs to 14 residues. CDR3 in amino acids: CASSLRGRDYGYTF. The CDR3 bases are TGTGCCAGCAGCTTAAGGGGCAGGGATTATGGCTACACCTTC.

The count of this clone is one. This chain connects TRBV30 to TRBJ2-3; D is ambiguous. Trimming removed 7 bases at V and 1 base at J, with 9 bases between. The germline V gene encodes CDR1 GTSNPN and CDR2 SVGIG (reference sequence). The CDR3 has 12 amino acids. For the CDR3, the DNA is TGTGCCTTAGCATCAGGCACAGATACGCAGTATTTT. It encodes CALASGTDTQYF.

The V gene is TRBV19, the J gene TRBJ1-6, with a weak D call TRBD1 (5 bases). Trimming removed 5 bases at V and 0 bases at J, with 14 bases between. The V gene's germline CDR1 is LNHDA and CDR2 SQIVND (reference sequence). CDR3 size: 17 residues. The CDR3 bases are TGTGCCAGTAGTGAGGGCAACGGGGGCTCCTATAATTCACCCCTCCACTTT. As protein: CASSEGNGGSYNSPLHF.

The chain links TRBV5-1 to TRBJ2-3, with D perhaps TRBD1 (5 bases). CDR1 is SGHRS, CDR2 YFSETQ, per germline. The CDR3 runs to 15 residues. Trimming removed 5 bases from V and 1 base from J, with 14 bases in between. The CDR3 nucleotides read TGCGCCAGCAGATTTGTGGGGCAGGGCACAGATACGCAGTATTTT. Residues: CASRFVGQGTDTQYF.

The chain has TRBV6-1 and TRBJ1-2, with D possibly being TRBD1 (5 bases). Deletions cut 4 bases from V and 2 bases from J, with 14 bases between. Germline CDR1 is MNHNS and CDR2 is SASEGT. The CDR3 has 15 residues. The CDR3 DNA sequence: TGTGCCAGCAGTGCCCTCCAGGGTACCAACTATGGCTACACCTTC. It specifies CASSALQGTNYGYTF.

Written as DNA, the CDR3 is TGTGCCAGCAGTTTTAGGGACAGGGTCGCAACTAATGAAAAACTGTTTTTT. Amino acids: CASSFRDRVATNEKLFF. This chain uses TRBV28 with TRBJ1-4; 9 nucleotides match TRBD1. The length of the CDR3 is 17 residues. J was trimmed by 0 bases and V by 3 bases; bases with no gene match: 5. Per germline, CDR1 MDHEN and CDR2 SYDVKM.

This chain uses TRBV7-2 with TRBJ1-1; D is possibly TRBD1 (5 bases). Trimming shortened V by 6 bases and J by 4 bases, and 15 bases separated the two germline ends. The CDR3 extends over 14 amino acids. Germline-derived CDR1 and CDR2 are SGHTA and FQGNSA. CDR3 bases: TGTGCCAGCAGACCGGAGGGGCGGTCCACTGAAGCTTTCTTT. It encodes CASRPEGRSTEAFF. The full variable domain, rest sourced from reference TRBV7-2 and TRBJ1-1, is GAGVSQSPSNKVTEKGKDVELRCDPISGHTALYWYRQSLGQGLEFLIYFQGNSAPDKSGLPSDRFSAERTGGSVSTLTIQRTQQEDSAVYLCASRPEGRSTEAFFGQGTRLTVV.

The chain joins TRBV7-9 to TRBJ2-2; D is perhaps TRBD2 (5 bases). Germline values: CDR1 SEHNR, CDR2 FQNEAQ (reference sequence). CDR3 size: 14 residues. V lost 3 bases and J 6 bases, leaving 11 bases between the germline ends. This chain's CDR3 is CASSFRERAGELFF. CDR3 in DNA: TGTGCCAGCAGCTTTAGGGAGCGAGCCGGGGAGCTGTTTTTT.

The chain recombines TRBV2 with TRBJ2-7, with a tentative D call TRBD2 (5 bases). CDR3 size: 17 residues. Trimming took 3 bases from V and 4 from J, leaving 22 bases between them. Germline CDR1 SNHLY, CDR2 FYNNEI. In DNA, the CDR3 is TGTGCCAGCAGTGATGGTTTGGGGAGACACCTAGGGTACGAGCAGTACTTC. Amino acid sequence: CASSDGLGRHLGYEQYF.